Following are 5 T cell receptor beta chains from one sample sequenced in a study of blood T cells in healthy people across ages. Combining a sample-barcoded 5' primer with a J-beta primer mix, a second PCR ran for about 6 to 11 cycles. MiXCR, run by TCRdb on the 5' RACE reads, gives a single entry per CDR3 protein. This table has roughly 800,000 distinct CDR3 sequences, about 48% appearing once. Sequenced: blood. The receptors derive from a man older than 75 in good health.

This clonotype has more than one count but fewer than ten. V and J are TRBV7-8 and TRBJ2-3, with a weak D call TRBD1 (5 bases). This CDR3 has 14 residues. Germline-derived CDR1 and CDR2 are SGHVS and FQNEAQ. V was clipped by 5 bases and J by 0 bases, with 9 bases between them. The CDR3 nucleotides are TGTGCCAGCAGCGCGACAGCTAGCACAGATACGCAGTATTTT. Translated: CASSATASTDTQYF.

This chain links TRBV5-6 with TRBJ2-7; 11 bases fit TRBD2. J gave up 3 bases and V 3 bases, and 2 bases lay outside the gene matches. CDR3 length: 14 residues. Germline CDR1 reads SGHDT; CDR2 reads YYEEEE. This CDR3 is CASSWTSGLYEQYF. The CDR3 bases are TGTGCCAGCAGCTGGACTAGCGGGCTCTACGAGCAGTACTTC.

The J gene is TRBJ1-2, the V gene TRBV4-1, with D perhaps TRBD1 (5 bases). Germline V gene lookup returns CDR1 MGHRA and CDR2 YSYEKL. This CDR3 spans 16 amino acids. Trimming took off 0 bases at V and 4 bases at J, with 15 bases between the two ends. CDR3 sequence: CASSQDWGTGGYGYTF. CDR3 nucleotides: TGCGCCAGCAGCCAAGATTGGGGGACCGGAGGCTATGGCTACACCTTC.

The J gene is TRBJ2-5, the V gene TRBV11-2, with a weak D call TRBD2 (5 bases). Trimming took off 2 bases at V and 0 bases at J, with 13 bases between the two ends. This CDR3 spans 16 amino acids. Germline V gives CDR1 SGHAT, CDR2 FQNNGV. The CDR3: CASSLWAGVDQETQYF. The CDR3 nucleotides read TGTGCCAGCAGCTTATGGGCGGGTGTGGACCAAGAGACCCAGTACTTC.

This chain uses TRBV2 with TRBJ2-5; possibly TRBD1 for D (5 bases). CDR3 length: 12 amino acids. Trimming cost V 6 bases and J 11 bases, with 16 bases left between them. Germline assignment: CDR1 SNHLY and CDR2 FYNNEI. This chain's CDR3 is CASRGRLNEQYF. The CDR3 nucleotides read TGTGCCAGCAGGGGGCGCCTCAATGAGCAGTACTTC.